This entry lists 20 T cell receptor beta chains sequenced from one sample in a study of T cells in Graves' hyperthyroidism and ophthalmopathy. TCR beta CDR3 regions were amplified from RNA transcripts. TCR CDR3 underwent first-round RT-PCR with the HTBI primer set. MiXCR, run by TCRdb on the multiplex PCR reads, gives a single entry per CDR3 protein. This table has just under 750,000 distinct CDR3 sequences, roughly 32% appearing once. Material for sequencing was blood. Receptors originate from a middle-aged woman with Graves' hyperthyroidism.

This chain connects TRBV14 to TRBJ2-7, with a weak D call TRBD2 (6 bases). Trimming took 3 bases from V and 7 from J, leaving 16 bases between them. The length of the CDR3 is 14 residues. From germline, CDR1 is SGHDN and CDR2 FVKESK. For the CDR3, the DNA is TGTGCCAGCAGCCAGGCGGGGACGGCGGGGGAGCAGTACTTC. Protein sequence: CASSQAGTAGEQYF.

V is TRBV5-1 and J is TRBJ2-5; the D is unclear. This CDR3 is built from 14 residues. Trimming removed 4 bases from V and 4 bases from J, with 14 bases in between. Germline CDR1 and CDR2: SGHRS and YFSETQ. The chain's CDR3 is CASSPLGDLETQYF. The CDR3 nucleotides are TGCGCCAGCAGCCCCCTGGGTGACTTAGAGACCCAGTACTTC.

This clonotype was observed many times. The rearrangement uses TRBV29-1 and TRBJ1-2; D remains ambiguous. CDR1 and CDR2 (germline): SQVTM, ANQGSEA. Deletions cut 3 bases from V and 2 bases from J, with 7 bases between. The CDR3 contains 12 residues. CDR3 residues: CSVDTVNYGYTF. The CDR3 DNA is TGCAGCGTTGACACAGTCAACTATGGCTACACCTTC.

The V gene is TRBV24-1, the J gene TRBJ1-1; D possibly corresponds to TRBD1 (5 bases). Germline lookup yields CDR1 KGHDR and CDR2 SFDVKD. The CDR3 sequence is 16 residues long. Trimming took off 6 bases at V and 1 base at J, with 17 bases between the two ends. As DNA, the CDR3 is TGTGCCACCAGTCCTTGGGCGGGGCATTCGAACACTGAAGCTTTCTTT. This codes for CATSPWAGHSNTEAFF.

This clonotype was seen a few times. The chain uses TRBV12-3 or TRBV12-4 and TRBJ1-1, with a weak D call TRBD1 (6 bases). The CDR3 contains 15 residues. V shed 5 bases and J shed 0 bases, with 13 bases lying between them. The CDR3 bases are TGTGCCAGCAGTCATCTACAGGGAATGAACACTGAAGCTTTCTTT. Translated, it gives CASSHLQGMNTEAFF.

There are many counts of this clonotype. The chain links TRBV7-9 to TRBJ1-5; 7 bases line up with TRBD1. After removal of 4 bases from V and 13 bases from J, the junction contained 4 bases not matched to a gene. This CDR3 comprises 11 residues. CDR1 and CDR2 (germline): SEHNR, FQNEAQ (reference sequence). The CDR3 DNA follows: TGTGCCAGCAGCTCCACAGGGGATCAGCATTTT. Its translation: CASSSTGDQHF.

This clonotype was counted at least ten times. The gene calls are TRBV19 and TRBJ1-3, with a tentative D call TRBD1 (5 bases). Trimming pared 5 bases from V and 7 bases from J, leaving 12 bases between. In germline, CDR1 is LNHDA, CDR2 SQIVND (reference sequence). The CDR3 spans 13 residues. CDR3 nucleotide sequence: TGTGCCAGTAGTCTCGGGACTCTCAACACCATATATTTT. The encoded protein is CASSLGTLNTIYF.

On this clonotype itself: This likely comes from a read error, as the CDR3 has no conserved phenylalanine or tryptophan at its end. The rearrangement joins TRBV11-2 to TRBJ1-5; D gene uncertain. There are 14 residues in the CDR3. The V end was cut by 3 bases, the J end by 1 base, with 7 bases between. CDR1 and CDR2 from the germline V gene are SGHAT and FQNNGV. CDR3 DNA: TGTGCCAGCAGCTTGGGAGAGAGCAATCAGCCCCAGCATTCT. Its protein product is CASSLGESNQPQHS.

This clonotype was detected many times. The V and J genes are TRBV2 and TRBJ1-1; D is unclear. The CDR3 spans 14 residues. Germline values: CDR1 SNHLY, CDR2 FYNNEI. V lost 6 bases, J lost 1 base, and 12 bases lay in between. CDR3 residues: CASSQEEGNTEAFF. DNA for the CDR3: TGTGCCAGCAGCCAGGAGGAAGGGAACACTGAAGCTTTCTTT.

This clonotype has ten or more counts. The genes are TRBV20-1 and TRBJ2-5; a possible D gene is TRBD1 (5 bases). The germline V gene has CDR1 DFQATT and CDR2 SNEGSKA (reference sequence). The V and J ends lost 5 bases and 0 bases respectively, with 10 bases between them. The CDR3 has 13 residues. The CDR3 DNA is TGCAGTGCTCGCAGGGTTTACCAAGAGACCCAGTACTTC. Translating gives CSARRVYQETQYF.

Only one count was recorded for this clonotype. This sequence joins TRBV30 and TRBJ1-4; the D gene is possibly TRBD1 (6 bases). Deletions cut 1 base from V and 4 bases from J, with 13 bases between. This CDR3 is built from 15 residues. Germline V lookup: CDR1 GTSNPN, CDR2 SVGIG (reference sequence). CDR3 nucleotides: TGTGCCTGGAGTGAAATAAACAGGGATAATGAAAAACTGTTTTTT. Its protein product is CAWSEINRDNEKLFF.

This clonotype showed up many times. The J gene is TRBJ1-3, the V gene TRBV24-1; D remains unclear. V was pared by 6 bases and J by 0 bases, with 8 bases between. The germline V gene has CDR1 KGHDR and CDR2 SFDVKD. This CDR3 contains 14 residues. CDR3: CATSTSFSGNTIYF. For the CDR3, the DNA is TGTGCCACCAGTACGAGTTTCTCTGGAAACACCATATATTTT.

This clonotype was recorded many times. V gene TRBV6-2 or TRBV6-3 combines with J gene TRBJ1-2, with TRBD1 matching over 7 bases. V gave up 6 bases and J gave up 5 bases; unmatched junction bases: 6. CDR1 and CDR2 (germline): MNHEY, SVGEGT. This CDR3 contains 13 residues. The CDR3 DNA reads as TGTGCCAGCAGCCAAGGGGGCGCGTATGGCTACACCTTC. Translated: CASSQGGAYGYTF.

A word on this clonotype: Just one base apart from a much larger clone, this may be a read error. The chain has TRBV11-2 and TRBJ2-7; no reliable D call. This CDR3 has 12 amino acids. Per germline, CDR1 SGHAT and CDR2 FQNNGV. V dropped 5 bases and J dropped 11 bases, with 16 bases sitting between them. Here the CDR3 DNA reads TGTGCCAGCAGCAATAGCCGTACCGGAGAGTACTTC. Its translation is CASSNSRTGEYF.

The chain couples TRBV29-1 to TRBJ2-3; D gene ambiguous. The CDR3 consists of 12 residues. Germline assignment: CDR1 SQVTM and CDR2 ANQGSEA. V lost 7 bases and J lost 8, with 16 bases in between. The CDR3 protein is CSAPAGYSTQYF. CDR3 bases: TGCAGCGCCCCTGCAGGATATAGTACGCAGTATTTT.

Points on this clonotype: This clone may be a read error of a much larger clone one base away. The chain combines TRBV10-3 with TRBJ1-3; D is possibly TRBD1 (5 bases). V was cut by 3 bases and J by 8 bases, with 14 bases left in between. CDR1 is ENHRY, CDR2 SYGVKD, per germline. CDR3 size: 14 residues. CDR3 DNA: TGTGCCATCAGTGATCGTGGGGCGGTTGACACCATATATTTT. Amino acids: CAISDRGAVDTIYF.

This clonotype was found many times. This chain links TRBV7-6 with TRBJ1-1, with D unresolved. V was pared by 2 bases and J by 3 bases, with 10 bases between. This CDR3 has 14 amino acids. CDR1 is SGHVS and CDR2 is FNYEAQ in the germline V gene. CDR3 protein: CASSLSGGDTEAFF. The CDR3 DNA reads TGTGCCAGCAGCTTATCGGGTGGCGACACTGAAGCTTTCTTT.

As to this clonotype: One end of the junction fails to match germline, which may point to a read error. As DNA, the CDR3 is TGTGCCGGCAGTCCTTCCGGGGGGTATGGCTACACCTTC. It yields the protein CAGSPSGGYGYTF. This sequence joins TRBV28 and TRBJ1-2, with a weak D call TRBD1 (5 bases). CDR1 MDHEN and CDR2 SYDVKM come from the germline V gene. This CDR3 is 13 amino acids long.

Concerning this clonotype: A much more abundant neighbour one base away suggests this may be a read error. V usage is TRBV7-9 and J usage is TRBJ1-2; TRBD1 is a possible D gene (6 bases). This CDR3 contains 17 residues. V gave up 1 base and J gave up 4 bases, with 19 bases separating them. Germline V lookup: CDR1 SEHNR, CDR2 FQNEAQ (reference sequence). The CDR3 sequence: CASSLGTPGTRPYGYTF. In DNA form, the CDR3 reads TGTGCCAGCAGCTTAGGGACTCCCGGGACAAGACCCTATGGCTACACCTTC.

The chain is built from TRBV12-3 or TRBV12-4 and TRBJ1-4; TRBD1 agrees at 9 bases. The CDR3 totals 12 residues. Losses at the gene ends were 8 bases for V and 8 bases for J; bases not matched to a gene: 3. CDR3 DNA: TGTGCCAGCGGACAGGGGAGGGAAAAACTGTTTTTT. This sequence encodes CASGQGREKLFF.